Shown below are 30 T cell receptor beta chains from a single sample sequenced in a study of control samples from healthy donors and cancer patients. Data came from immunoSEQ multiplex PCR; TCRdb stores just in-frame clones and leaves some out. The data contain approximately 87,000 clones, approximately 93% of them seen just once; the ten biggest clones take up 1.3%. Material for sequencing was PBMCs. Source of these receptors: a woman aged 40-49 years with lung cancer.

V and J are TRBV4-1 and TRBJ2-7, with no clear D. Germline V lookup: CDR1 MGHRA, CDR2 YSYEKL. V was trimmed by 4 bases and J by 6 bases, leaving 13 bases between them. This CDR3 contains 13 residues. CDR3 protein: CASSPAIRVEQYF. The CDR3 coding sequence is TGCGCCAGCAGCCCCGCGATAAGAGTCGAGCAGTACTTC.

The CDR3 coding sequence is TGCGCCAGCAGCCAAGCAAACAATTACGAGCAGTACTTC. Its protein is CASSQANNYEQYF. This chain uses TRBV4-1 with TRBJ2-7; D gene ambiguous. V lost 1 base and J 4 bases, leaving 8 bases between the germline ends. The CDR3 runs 13 residues. Per germline, CDR1 MGHRA and CDR2 YSYEKL.

The V call is TRBV5-4, the J call TRBJ2-3; perhaps TRBD1 as D (5 bases). The germline CDR1 and CDR2 sequences are SGHNT and YYREEE (reference sequence). CDR3 size: 16 residues. V was trimmed by 4 bases and J by 1 base, leaving 16 bases between them. The chain's CDR3 is CASSGRTDTRTDTQYF. DNA of the CDR3: TGTGCCAGCAGCGGGCGGACGGACACACGCACAGATACGCAGTATTTT. The whole variable domain, filled in from reference TRBV5-4 and TRBJ2-3, reads ETGVTQSPTHLIKTRGQQVTLRCSSQSGHNTVSWYQQALGQGPQFIFQYYREEENGRGNFPPRFSGLQFPNYSSELNVNALELDDSALYLCASSGRTDTRTDTQYFGPGTRLTVL.

This chain joins TRBV2 and TRBJ2-3; 8 bases match TRBD2. In germline, CDR1 is SNHLY, CDR2 FYNNEI. The CDR3 is made up of 15 amino acids. The V segment lost 3 bases and the J segment 5 bases; nucleotides outside the gene matches: 7. CDR3 amino acids: CASSESGGRGDTQYF. CDR3 sequence (DNA): TGTGCCAGCAGTGAGTCGGGGGGGCGTGGAGATACGCAGTATTTT.

The genes are TRBV27 and TRBJ2-7, with D maybe TRBD1 (5 bases). This CDR3 is 13 amino acids long. CDR1 and CDR2 (germline): MNHEY, SMNVEV (reference sequence). The ends were cut back, 8 bases at V and 7 bases at J, with 18 bases in the middle. The CDR3 spells CASSGLNPGEQYF. The CDR3 coding sequence is TGTGCCAGCTCGGGCCTTAACCCAGGGGAGCAGTACTTC.

The chain employs TRBV30 and TRBJ1-2, with D unresolved. Germline V gene lookup returns CDR1 GTSNPN and CDR2 SVGIG (reference sequence). This CDR3 has 10 amino acids. Trimming shortened V by 5 bases and J by 6 bases, and 7 bases separated the two germline ends. The CDR3: CAWSSNGYTF. For the CDR3, the DNA is TGTGCCTGGTCCTCGAATGGCTACACCTTC. Full variable domain (missing parts from reference TRBV30 and TRBJ1-2): SQTIHQWPATLVQPVGSPLSLECTVEGTSNPNLYWYRQAAGRGLQLLFYSVGIGQISSEVPQNLSASRPQDRQFILSSKKLLLSDSGFYLCAWSSNGYTFGSGTRLTVV.

The V and J genes are TRBV2 and TRBJ1-2, with TRBD1 as a possible D gene (6 bases). Germline V gene lookup returns CDR1 SNHLY and CDR2 FYNNEI. V dropped 5 bases and J dropped 2 bases, with 15 bases sitting between them. This CDR3 is 15 amino acids long. The chain's CDR3 is CASSQLTGTNYGYTF. The CDR3 nucleotides read TGTGCCAGCAGTCAGCTGACAGGAACAAACTATGGCTACACCTTC.

A few counts support this clone. The J gene is TRBJ2-3, the V gene TRBV6-5, with a weak D call TRBD1 (6 bases). Trimming pared 7 bases from V and 2 bases from J, leaving 10 bases between. Germline CDR1 MNHEY, CDR2 SVGAGI. The CDR3 length is 13 residues. The CDR3 region is CASTNRATDTQYF. The CDR3 DNA reads as TGTGCCAGCACTAACAGGGCCACAGATACGCAGTATTTT.

The chain carries TRBV28 and TRBJ1-6, with D hard to call. Germline V lookup: CDR1 MDHEN, CDR2 SYDVKM. This CDR3 comprises 17 residues. V lost 3 bases and J lost 9, with 21 bases in between. The CDR3 DNA sequence: TGTGCCAGCAGTTTTTACTTCGTAAGGGCCCTGGGTTCACCCCTCCACTTT. As protein: CASSFYFVRALGSPLHF.

This clone appeared once. The chain recombines TRBV19 with TRBJ1-1; a weak D match, TRBD1 (6 bases). Germline CDR1 and CDR2: LNHDA and SQIVND (reference sequence). V was pared by 7 bases and J by 1 base, with 19 bases between. The CDR3 spans 16 residues. CDR3 loop: CASKALQGGRNTEAFF. The CDR3 DNA sequence: TGTGCCAGTAAGGCGTTACAGGGAGGAAGGAACACTGAAGCTTTCTTT.

The rearrangement uses TRBV4-1 and TRBJ1-1; weak D call: TRBD1 (6 bases). CDR1 and CDR2 (germline): MGHRA, YSYEKL. This CDR3 comprises 15 residues. V gave up 1 base and J gave up 4 bases, with 13 bases separating them. CDR3 in DNA: TGCGCCAGCAGCCAAGGAGCAGGGGTAGGCACTGAAGCTTTCTTT. It encodes CASSQGAGVGTEAFF.

The genes are TRBV11-2 and TRBJ2-5; D uncertain. Germline loops: CDR1 SGHAT, CDR2 FQNNGV. The CDR3 length is 11 residues. V shed 5 bases and J shed 1 base, with 2 bases lying between them. The CDR3 sequence: CASSVQETQYF. Here the CDR3 DNA reads TGTGCCAGCAGCGTCCAAGAGACCCAGTACTTC.

V usage is TRBV27 and J usage is TRBJ1-2; D may be TRBD1 (5 bases). The germline V gene has CDR1 MNHEY and CDR2 SMNVEV (reference sequence). The germline V and J ends were trimmed by 5 bases and 3 bases, with 16 bases remaining between them. The CDR3 has 15 residues. The CDR3 protein is CASSLRMDMHYGYTF. The CDR3 nucleotides are TGTGCCAGCAGTCTACGGATGGACATGCACTATGGCTACACCTTC.

Worth noting for this clone: At the DNA level, this CDR3 is encoded by other sequences in the same sample as well. The gene calls are TRBV6-5 and TRBJ2-2; D ambiguous. This CDR3 has 13 residues. Germline V gene sequence: CDR1 MNHEY, CDR2 SVGAGI. Trimming stripped 0 bases from V and 6 bases from J, with 5 bases between. The CDR3 loop is CASSYSGPGELFF. CDR3 bases: TGTGCCAGCAGTTACTCAGGACCCGGGGAGCTGTTTTTT.

V usage is TRBV7-8 and J usage is TRBJ2-7; 7 nucleotides line up with TRBD1. V lost 1 base to trimming and J lost 2 bases; unmatched junction nucleotides: 11. The CDR3 has 17 residues. Germline V gene sequence: CDR1 SGHVS, CDR2 FQNEAQ. CDR3 residues: CASSLVIRLGTAYEQYF. For the CDR3, the DNA is TGTGCCAGCAGCTTAGTTATTAGGTTGGGGACAGCCTACGAGCAGTACTTC.

The rearrangement links TRBV7-9 to TRBJ2-5; 10 positions agree with TRBD2. The CDR3 consists of 15 residues. Germline V gives CDR1 SEHNR, CDR2 FQNEAQ (reference sequence). Trimming took 2 bases from V and 2 from J; bases not matched to a gene: 2. CDR3 nucleotide sequence: TGTGCCAGCAGCTTACTAGCGGGGGCTCAAGAGACCCAGTACTTC. Protein product: CASSLLAGAQETQYF.

This clone was recorded only once. This sequence joins TRBV7-9 and TRBJ2-1; D unresolved. V was clipped by 1 base and J by 8 bases, with 6 bases between them. This CDR3 is 12 amino acids long. Germline CDR1 and CDR2: SEHNR and FQNEAQ (reference sequence). The CDR3 DNA sequence: TGTGCCAGCAGCTTAGGGGGATATGAGCAGTTCTTC. Encoded protein: CASSLGGYEQFF.

V is TRBV6-5 and J is TRBJ2-1, with 13 bases lining up with TRBD2. V gave up 11 bases and J gave up 6 bases; unmatched junction bases: 10. The CDR3 contains 15 residues. Germline loops: CDR1 MNHEY, CDR2 SVGAGI. CDR3 region: CAVTQLAGGPNEQFF. In DNA form, the CDR3 reads TGTGCCGTGACACAACTAGCGGGGGGGCCCAATGAGCAGTTCTTC.

In this sample, this clone turned up once. V is TRBV21-1 and J is TRBJ2-7; the D call of TRBD2 is as the table states it, not checked on the DNA. TRBV21-1 is reported as a pseudogene. The CDR3 has 14 residues. CDR3 sequence (DNA): TGTGCCTGGCTAGCAGAACACGGGTGCTACGAGCAGTACTTC. This gives the protein CAWLAEHGCYEQYF.

This clone was seen just once. The rearrangement links TRBV3-1 (or the pseudogene TRBV3-2) to TRBJ1-1; the D is unclear. The germline V gene encodes CDR1 LGHDT and CDR2 YNNKEL (reference sequence). Trimming took 0 bases from V and 10 from J, leaving 12 bases between them. The CDR3 has 13 residues. CDR3 region: CASSQDQAGTAFF. In DNA, the CDR3 is TGTGCCAGCAGCCAAGATCAGGCAGGAACAGCTTTCTTT.

The chain couples TRBV7-2 to TRBJ1-2; possible D gene TRBD1, 6 bases. Per germline, CDR1 SGHTA and CDR2 FQGNSA. CDR3 length: 15 amino acids. The V end lost 5 bases, the J end lost 0 bases, and 13 bases lay between the germline ends. The CDR3 here is CASSIPYRANYGYTF. The CDR3 DNA reads as TGTGCCAGCAGCATCCCATACAGGGCTAACTATGGCTACACCTTC.

CDR3 sequence: CASSEGRQGKRPEAFF. The DNA of the CDR3 is TGTGCCAGCAGTGAGGGGAGACAGGGGAAGCGGCCTGAAGCTTTCTTT. The V call is TRBV25-1, the J call TRBJ1-1; 8 bases are shared with TRBD1. The CDR3 has 16 residues. Trimming took 3 bases from V and 6 from J; bases not matched to a gene: 12. The germline CDR1 and CDR2 sequences are MGHDK and SYGVNS.

The chain joins TRBV29-1 to TRBJ1-1, with 8 bases identical to TRBD1. Germline assignment: CDR1 SQVTM and CDR2 ANQGSEA. CDR3 size: 13 residues. V lost 5 bases to trimming and J lost 5 bases; unmatched junction nucleotides: 7. CDR3 sequence (DNA): TGCAGCGTTACAGGGGGGGACAGGACTGAAGCTTTCTTT. It translates to CSVTGGDRTEAFF.

CDR3 DNA: TGTGCCAGCAGTTTAGAGAAGGTTTCGTTTGGGGAGCTGTTTTTT. This translates into CASSLEKVSFGELFF. The chain joins TRBV28 to TRBJ2-2; D unresolved. Trimming pared 2 bases from V and 8 bases from J, leaving 15 bases between. Germline CDR1 is MDHEN and CDR2 is SYDVKM. The CDR3 runs to 15 residues. Full variable domain (rest looked up from reference TRBV28 and TRBJ2-2): DVKVTQSSRYLVKRTGEKVFLECVQDMDHENMFWYRQDPGLGLRLIYFSYDVKMKEKGDIPEGYSVSREKKERFSLILESASTNQTSMYLCASSLEKVSFGELFFGEGSRLTVL.

The chain employs TRBV5-1 and TRBJ1-2, with D maybe TRBD1 (6 bases). Germline V gene data show CDR1 as SGHRS and CDR2 as YFSETQ. The CDR3 has 15 amino acids. Trimming shortened V by 1 base and J by 6 bases, and 16 bases separated the two germline ends. This chain's CDR3 is CASSLTAGGGDGYTF. CDR3 DNA: TGCGCCAGCAGCTTGACGGCCGGGGGCGGCGATGGCTACACCTTC. Combining the CDR3 with reference TRBV5-1 and TRBJ1-2 gives the whole variable domain KAGVTQTPRYLIKTRGQQVTLSCSPISGHRSVSWYQQTPGQGLQFLFEYFSETQRNKGNFPGRFSGRQFSNSRSEMNVSTLELGDSALYLCASSLTAGGGDGYTFGSGTRLTVV.

This chain connects TRBV10-3 to TRBJ1-1; D may be TRBD1 (6 bases). This CDR3 spans 16 amino acids. Per germline, CDR1 ENHRY and CDR2 SYGVKD. V lost 5 bases and J 4 bases, leaving 20 bases between the germline ends. The CDR3: CAISQPTGGGATEAFF. Written as DNA, the CDR3 is TGTGCCATCAGTCAACCGACCGGCGGGGGGGCCACTGAAGCTTTCTTT.

DNA of the CDR3: TGTGCCAGCAGCCCTCAGCACCCAGGGACTGAAGCTTTCTTT. It is translated as CASSPQHPGTEAFF. The rearrangement joins TRBV9 to TRBJ1-1, with D possibly TRBD1 on 5 matching bases. Looked up from germline, CDR1 is SGDLS and CDR2 is YYNGEE. V was clipped by 4 bases and J by 5 bases, with 15 bases between them. The CDR3 spans 14 residues.

The chain couples TRBV7-9 to TRBJ1-1; D is unclear. V gave up 5 bases and J gave up 1 base, with 20 bases separating them. The CDR3 sequence is 17 residues long. Looked up from germline, CDR1 is SEHNR and CDR2 is FQNEAQ (reference sequence). CDR3 in DNA: TGTGCCAGCAGCCACCTGGGGTGGACGACGACGAACACTGAAGCTTTCTTT. Translated, it gives CASSHLGWTTTNTEAFF. Full variable domain (remainder filled in from reference TRBV7-9 and TRBJ1-1): DTGVSQNPRHKITKRGQNVTFRCDPISEHNRLYWYRQTLGQGPEFLTYFQNEAQLEKSRLLSDRFSAERPKGSFSTLEIQRTEQGDSAMYLCASSHLGWTTTNTEAFFGQGTRLTVV.

This chain connects TRBV27 to TRBJ1-5, with 8 bases aligning to TRBD1. Per germline, CDR1 MNHEY and CDR2 SMNVEV (reference sequence). The ends lost 6 bases at V and 2 bases at J; junction bases unmatched: 9. There are 16 residues in the CDR3. The CDR3, as DNA: TGTGCCAGCAGCTCCACCTTGACAGGGGGCAATCAGCCCCAGCATTTT. Protein sequence: CASSSTLTGGNQPQHF.

The rearrangement links TRBV15 to TRBJ1-1; no definite D call. Trimming removed 2 bases at V and 6 bases at J, with 7 bases between. The V gene's germline CDR1 is LNHNV and CDR2 YYDKDF (reference sequence). The CDR3 has 12 residues. The CDR3 protein is CATSRSLAEAFF. CDR3 sequence (DNA): TGTGCCACCAGCAGAAGTTTGGCTGAAGCTTTCTTT.